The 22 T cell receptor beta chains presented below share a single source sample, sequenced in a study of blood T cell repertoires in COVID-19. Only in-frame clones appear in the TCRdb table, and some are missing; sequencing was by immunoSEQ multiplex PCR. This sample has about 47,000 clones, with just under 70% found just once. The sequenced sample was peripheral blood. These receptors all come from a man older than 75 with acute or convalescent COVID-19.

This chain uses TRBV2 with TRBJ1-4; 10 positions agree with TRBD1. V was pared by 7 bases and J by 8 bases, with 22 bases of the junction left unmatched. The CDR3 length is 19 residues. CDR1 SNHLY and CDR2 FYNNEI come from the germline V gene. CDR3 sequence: CASTDYRDRGWYRDEKLFF. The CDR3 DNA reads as TGTGCCAGCACTGACTACCGGGACAGGGGTTGGTACCGAGACGAAAAACTGTTTTTT.

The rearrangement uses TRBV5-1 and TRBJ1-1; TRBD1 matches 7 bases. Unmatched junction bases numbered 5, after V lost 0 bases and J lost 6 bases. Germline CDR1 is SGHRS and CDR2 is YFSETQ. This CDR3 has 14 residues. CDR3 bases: TGCGCCAGCAGCTTGGCGGGACAGAAGGCTGAAGCTTTCTTT. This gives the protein CASSLAGQKAEAFF.

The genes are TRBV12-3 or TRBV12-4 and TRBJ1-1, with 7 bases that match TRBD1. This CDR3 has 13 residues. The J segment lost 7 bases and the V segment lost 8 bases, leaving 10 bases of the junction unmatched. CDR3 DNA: TGTGCCAGCGGACTGACAGGGAAGAGTGAAGCTTTCTTT. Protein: CASGLTGKSEAFF.

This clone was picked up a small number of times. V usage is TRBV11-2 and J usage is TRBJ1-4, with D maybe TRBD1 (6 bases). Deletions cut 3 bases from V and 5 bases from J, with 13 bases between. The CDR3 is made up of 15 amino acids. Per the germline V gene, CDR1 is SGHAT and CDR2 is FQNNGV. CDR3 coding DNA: TGTGCCAGCAGCTTCAGGACGGACAGAAATGAAAAACTGTTTTTT. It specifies CASSFRTDRNEKLFF.

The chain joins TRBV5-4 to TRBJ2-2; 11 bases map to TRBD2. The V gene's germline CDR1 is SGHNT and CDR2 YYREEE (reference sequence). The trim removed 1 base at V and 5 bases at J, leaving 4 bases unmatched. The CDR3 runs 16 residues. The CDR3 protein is CASSLTSGRGTGELFF. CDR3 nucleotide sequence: TGTGCCAGCAGCTTGACTAGCGGGAGAGGTACCGGGGAGCTGTTTTTT.

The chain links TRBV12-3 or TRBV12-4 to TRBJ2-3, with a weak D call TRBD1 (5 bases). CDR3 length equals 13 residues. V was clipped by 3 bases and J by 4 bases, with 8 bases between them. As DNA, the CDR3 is TGTGCCAGCAGTTTGCAGGGCCCAGATACGCAGTATTTT. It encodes CASSLQGPDTQYF.

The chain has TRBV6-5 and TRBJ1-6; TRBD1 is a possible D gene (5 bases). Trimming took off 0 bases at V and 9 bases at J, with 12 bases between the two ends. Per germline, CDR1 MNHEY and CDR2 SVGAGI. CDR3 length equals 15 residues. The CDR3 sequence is CASSYSAGTGSPLHF. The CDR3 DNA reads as TGTGCCAGCAGTTACTCGGCAGGGACTGGTTCACCCCTCCACTTT.

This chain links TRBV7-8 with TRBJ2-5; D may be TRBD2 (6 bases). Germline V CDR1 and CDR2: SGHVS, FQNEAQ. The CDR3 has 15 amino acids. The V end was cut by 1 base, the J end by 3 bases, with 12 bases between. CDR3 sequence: CASSLVGRREETQYF. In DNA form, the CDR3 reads TGTGCCAGCAGCTTAGTAGGCCGGAGGGAAGAGACCCAGTACTTC.

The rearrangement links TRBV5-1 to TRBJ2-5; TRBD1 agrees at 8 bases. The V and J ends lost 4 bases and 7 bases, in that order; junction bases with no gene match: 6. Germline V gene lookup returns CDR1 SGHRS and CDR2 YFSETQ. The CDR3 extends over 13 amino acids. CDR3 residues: CASSPGTGGTQYF. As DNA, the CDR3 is TGCGCCAGCAGCCCTGGGACAGGCGGGACCCAGTACTTC.

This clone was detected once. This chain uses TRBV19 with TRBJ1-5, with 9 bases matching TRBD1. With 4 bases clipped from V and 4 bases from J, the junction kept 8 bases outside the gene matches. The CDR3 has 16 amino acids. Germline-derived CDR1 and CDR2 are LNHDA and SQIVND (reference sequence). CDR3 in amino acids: CASSKARTGANQPQHF. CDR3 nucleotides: TGTGCCAGTAGTAAAGCCCGGACAGGGGCTAATCAGCCCCAGCATTTT.

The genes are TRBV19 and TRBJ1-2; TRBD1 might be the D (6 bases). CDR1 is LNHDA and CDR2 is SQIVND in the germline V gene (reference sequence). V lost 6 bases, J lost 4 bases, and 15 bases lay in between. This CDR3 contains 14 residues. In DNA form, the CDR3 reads TGTGCCAGTAGCCCTAGGGGGGGTGGCTATGGCTACACCTTC. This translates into CASSPRGGGYGYTF.

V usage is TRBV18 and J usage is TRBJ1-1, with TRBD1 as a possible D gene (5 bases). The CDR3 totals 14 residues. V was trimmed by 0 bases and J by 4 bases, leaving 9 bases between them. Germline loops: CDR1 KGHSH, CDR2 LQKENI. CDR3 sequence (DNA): TGTGCCAGCTCACCACCATCAGGGTCCACTGAAGCTTTCTTT. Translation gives CASSPPSGSTEAFF.

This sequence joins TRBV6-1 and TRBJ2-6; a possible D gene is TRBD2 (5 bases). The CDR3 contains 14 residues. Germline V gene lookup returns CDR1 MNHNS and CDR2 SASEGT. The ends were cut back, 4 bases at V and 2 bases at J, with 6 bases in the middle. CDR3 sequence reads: CASSGGTGANVLTF. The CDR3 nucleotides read TGTGCCAGCAGTGGAGGGACTGGGGCCAACGTCCTGACTTTC.

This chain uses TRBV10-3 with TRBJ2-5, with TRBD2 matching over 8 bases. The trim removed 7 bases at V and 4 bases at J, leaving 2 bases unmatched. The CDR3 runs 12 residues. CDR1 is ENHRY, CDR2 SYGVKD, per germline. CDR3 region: CAITGGAETQYF. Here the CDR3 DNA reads TGTGCCATCACGGGAGGGGCAGAGACCCAGTACTTC.

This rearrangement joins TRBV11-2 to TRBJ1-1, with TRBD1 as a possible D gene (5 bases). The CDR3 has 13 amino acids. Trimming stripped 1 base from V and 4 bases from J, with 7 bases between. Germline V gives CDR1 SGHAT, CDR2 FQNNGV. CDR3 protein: CASSLVQGTEAFF. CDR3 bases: TGTGCCAGCAGCTTAGTCCAGGGCACTGAAGCTTTCTTT.

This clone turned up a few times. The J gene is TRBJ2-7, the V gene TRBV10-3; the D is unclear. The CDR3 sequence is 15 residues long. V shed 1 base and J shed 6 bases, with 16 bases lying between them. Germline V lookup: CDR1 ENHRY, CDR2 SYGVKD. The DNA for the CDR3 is TGTGCCATCAGTGAGTTGGCAGCGTTTCCTCTCGAGCAGTACTTC. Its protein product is CAISELAAFPLEQYF.

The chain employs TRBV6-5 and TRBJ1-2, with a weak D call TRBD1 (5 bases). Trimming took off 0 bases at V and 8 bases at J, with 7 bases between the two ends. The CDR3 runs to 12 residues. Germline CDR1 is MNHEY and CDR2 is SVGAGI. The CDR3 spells CASSYSGGGYTF. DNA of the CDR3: TGTGCCAGCAGTTACTCGGGGGGAGGCTACACCTTC.

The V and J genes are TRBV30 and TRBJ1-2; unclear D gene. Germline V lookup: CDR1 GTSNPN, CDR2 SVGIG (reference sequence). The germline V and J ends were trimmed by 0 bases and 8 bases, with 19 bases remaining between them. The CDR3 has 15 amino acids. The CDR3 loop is CAWSVPGGPQRGYTF. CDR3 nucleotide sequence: TGTGCCTGGAGTGTACCTGGAGGCCCTCAAAGGGGCTACACCTTC.

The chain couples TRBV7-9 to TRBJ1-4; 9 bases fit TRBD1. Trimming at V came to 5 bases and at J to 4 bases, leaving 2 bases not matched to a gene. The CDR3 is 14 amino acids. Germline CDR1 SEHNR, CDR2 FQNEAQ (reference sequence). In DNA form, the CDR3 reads TGTGCCAGCAGCAAGGGACAGGGTAATGAAAAACTGTTTTTT. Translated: CASSKGQGNEKLFF. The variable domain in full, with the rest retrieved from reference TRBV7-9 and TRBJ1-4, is DTGVSQNPRHKITKRGQNVTFRCDPISEHNRLYWYRQTLGQGPEFLTYFQNEAQLEKSRLLSDRFSAERPKGSFSTLEIQRTEQGDSAMYLCASSKGQGNEKLFFGSGTQLSVL.

The CDR3 here is CASSSHPGTRYKSYEQYF. The CDR3 coding sequence is TGTGCCAGCAGCAGCCATCCCGGGACTAGATATAAGTCCTACGAGCAGTACTTC. V gene TRBV21-1 combines with J gene TRBJ2-7; the DNA was not compared with TRBD2, the D call given in the table. TRBV21-1 is tagged as a pseudogene. This CDR3 spans 18 amino acids.

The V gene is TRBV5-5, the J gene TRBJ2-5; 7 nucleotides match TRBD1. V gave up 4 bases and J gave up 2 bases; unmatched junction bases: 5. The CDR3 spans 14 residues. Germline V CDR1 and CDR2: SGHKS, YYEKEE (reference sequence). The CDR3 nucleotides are TGTGCCAGCAGCCTATACAGGGGACAAGAGACCCAGTACTTC. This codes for CASSLYRGQETQYF. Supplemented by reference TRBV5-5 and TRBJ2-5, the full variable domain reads DAGVTQSPTHLIKTRGQQVTLRCSPISGHKSVSWYQQVLGQGPQFIFQYYEKEERGRGNFPDRFSARQFPNYSSELNVNALLLGDSALYLCASSLYRGQETQYFGPGTRLLVL.

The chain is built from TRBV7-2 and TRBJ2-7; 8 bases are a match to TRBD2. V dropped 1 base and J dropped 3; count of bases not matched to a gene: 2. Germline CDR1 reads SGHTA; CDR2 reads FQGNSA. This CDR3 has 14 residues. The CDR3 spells CASSLVAGGYEQYF. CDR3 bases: TGTGCCAGCAGCTTAGTTGCGGGGGGCTACGAGCAGTACTTC.